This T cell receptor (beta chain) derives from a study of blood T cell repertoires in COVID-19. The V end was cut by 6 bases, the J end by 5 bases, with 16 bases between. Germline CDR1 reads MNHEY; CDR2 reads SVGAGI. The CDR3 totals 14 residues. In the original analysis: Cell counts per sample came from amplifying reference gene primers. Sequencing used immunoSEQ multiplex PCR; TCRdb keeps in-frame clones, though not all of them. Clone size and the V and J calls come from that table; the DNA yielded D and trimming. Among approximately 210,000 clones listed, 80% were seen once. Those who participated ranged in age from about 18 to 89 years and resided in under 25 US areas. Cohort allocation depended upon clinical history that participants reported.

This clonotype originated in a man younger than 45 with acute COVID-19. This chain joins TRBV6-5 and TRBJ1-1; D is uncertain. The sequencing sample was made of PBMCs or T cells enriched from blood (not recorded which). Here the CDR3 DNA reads TGTGCCAGCAGGCTCTTCGAACGGAGGACTGAAGCTTTCTTT. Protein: CASRLFERRTEAFF.